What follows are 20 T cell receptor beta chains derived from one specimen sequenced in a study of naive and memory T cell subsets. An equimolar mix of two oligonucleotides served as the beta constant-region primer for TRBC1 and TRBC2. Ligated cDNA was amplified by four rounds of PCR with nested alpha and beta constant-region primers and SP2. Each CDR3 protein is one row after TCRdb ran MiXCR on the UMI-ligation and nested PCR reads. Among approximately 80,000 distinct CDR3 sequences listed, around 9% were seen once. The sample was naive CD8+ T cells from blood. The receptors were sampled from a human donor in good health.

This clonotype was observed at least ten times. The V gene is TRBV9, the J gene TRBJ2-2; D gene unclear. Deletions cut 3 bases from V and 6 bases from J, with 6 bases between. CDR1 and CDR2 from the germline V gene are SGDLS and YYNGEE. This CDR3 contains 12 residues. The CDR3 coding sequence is TGTGCCAGCAGCGAACACTCCGGGGAGCTGTTTTTT. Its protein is CASSEHSGELFF.

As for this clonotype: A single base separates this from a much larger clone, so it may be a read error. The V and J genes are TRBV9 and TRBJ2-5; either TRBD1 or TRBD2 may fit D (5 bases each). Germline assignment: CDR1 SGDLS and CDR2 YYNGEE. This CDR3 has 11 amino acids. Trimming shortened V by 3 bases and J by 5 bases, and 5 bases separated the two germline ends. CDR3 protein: CASSGGETQYF. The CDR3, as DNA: TGTGCCAGCAGCGGGGGGGAGACCCAGTACTTC.

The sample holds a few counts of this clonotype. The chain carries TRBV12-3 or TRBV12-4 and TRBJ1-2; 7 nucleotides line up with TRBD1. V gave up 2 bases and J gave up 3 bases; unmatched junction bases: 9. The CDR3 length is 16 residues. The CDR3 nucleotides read TGTGCCAGCAGTTTATCTGGGGACAGAGACTACTATGGCTACACCTTC. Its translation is CASSLSGDRDYYGYTF.

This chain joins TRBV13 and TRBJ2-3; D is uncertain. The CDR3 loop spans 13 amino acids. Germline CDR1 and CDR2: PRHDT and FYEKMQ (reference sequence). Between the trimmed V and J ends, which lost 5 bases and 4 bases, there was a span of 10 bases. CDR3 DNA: TGTGCCAGCAGCGCTGACCGTTCAGATACGCAGTATTTT. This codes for CASSADRSDTQYF.

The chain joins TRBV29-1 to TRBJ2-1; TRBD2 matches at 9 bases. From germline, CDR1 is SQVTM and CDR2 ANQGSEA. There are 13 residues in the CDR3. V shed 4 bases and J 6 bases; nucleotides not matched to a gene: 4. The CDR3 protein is CSVVAGGGNEQFF. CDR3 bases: TGCAGCGTTGTGGCGGGAGGGGGCAATGAGCAGTTCTTC.

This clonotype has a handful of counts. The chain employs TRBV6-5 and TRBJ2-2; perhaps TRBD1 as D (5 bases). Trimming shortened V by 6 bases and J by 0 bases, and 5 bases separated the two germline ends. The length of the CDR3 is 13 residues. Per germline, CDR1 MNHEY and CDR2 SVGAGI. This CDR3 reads CASRTANTGELFF. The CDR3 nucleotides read TGTGCCAGCAGGACAGCGAACACCGGGGAGCTGTTTTTT.

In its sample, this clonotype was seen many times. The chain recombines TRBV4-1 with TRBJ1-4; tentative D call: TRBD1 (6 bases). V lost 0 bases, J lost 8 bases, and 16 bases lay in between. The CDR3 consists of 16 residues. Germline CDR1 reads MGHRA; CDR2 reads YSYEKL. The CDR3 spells CASSQEGDRIGEKLFF. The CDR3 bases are TGCGCCAGCAGCCAAGAAGGCGACAGGATTGGAGAAAAACTGTTTTTT.

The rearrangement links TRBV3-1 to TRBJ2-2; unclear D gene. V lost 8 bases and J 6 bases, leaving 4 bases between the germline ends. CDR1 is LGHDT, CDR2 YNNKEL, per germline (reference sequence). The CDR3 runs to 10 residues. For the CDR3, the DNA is TGTGCCAGCGTATCCGGGGAGCTGTTTTTT. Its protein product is CASVSGELFF.

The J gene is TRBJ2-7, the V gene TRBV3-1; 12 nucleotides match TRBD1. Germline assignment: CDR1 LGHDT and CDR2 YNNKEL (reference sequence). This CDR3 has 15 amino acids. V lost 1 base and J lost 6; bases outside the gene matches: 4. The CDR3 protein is CASSQARDRGPEQYF. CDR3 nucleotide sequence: TGTGCCAGCAGCCAAGCCCGGGACAGGGGGCCCGAGCAGTACTTC.

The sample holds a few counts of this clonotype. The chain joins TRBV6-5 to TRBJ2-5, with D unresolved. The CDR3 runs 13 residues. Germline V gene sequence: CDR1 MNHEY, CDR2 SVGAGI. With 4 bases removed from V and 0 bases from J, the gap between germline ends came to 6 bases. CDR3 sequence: CASSSAYQETQYF. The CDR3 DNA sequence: TGTGCCAGCAGTTCAGCGTACCAAGAGACCCAGTACTTC.

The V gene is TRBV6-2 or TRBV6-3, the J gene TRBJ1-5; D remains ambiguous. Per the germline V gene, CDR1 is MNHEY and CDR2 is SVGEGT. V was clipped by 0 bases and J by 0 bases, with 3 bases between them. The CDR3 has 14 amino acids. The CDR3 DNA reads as TGTGCCAGCAGTTACTCGAATAGCAATCAGCCCCAGCATTTT. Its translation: CASSYSNSNQPQHF.

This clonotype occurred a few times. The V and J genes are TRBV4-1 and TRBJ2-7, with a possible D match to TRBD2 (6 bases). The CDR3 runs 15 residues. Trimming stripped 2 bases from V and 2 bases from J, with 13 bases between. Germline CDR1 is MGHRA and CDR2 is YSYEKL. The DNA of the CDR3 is TGCGCCAGCAGCCAATTACTTGGAGGGGCCTACGAGCAGTACTTC. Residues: CASSQLLGGAYEQYF.

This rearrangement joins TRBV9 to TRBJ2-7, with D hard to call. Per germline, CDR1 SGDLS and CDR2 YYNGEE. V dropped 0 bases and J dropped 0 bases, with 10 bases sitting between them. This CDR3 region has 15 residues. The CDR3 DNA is TGTGCCAGCAGCGTAGGGCAGGCAAGCTCCTACGAGCAGTACTTC. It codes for CASSVGQASSYEQYF.

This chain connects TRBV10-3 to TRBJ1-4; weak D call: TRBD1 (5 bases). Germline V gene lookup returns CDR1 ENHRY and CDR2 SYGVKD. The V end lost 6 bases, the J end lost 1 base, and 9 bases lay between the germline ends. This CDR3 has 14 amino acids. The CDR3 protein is CAISGGRTNEKLFF. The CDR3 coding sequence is TGTGCCATCAGCGGGGGACGAACTAATGAAAAACTGTTTTTT.

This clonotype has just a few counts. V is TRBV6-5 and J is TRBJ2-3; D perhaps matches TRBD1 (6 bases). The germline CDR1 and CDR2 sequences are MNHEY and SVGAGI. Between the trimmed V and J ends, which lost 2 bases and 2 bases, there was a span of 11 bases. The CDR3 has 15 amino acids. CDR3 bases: TGTGCCAGCAGTTACAGCCGGACAGTCACAGATACGCAGTATTTT. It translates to CASSYSRTVTDTQYF.

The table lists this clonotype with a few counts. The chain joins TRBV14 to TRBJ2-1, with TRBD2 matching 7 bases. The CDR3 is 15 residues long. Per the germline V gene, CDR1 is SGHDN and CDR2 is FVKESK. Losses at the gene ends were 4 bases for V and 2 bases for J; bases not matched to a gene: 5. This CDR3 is CASSRGLGTYNEQFF. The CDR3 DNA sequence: TGTGCCAGCAGCCGAGGACTAGGAACCTACAATGAGCAGTTCTTC.

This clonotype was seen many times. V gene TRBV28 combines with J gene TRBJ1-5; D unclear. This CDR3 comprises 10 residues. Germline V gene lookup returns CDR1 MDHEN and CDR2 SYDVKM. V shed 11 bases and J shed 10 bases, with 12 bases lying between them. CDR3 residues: CAAHLSPQHF. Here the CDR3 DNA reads TGTGCCGCTCACCTTAGCCCCCAGCATTTT.

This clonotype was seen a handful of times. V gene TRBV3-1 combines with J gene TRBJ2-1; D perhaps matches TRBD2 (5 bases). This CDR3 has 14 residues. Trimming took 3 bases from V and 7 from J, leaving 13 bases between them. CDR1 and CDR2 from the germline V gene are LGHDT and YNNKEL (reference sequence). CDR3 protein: CASSQYDPGNEQFF. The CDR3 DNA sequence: TGTGCCAGCAGCCAGTATGATCCGGGGAATGAGCAGTTCTTC.

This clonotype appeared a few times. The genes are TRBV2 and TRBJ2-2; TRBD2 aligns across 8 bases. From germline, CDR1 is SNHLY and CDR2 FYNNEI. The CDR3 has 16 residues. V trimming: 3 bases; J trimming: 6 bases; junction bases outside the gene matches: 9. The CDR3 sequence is CASSDYLGLAAGELFF. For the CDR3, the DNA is TGTGCCAGCAGTGACTACCTAGGACTAGCTGCCGGGGAGCTGTTTTTT.

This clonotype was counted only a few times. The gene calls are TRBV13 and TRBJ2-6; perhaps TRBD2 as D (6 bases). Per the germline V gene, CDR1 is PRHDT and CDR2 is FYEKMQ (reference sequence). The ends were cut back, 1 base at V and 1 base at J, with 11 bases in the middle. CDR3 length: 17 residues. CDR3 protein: CASSLEGGLSGANVLTF. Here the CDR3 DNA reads TGTGCCAGCAGCTTAGAGGGAGGCTTATCTGGGGCCAACGTCCTGACTTTC.